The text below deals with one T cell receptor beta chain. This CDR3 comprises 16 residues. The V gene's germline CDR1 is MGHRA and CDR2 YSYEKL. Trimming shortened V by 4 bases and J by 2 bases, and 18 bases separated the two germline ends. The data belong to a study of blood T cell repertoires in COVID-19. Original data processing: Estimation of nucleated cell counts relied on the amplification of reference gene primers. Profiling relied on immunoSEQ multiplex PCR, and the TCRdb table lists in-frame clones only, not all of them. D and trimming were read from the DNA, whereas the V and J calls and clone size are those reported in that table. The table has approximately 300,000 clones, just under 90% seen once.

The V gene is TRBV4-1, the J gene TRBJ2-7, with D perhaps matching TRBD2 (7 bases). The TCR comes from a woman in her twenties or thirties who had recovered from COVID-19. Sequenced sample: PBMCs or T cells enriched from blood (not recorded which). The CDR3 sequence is CASSPVGGRSTYEQYF. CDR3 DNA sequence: TGCGCCAGCAGCCCTGTGGGGGGGCGCAGTACCTACGAGCAGTACTTC.